Below are 23 T cell receptor beta chains sequenced from a single sample in a study of control samples from healthy donors and cancer patients. Libraries were prepared by immunoSEQ multiplex PCR; TCRdb keeps only in-frame clonotypes and omits some of them. This sample carries about 93,000 clones, about 88% of them seen once, and the ten largest clones take roughly 14%. Material: blood. The receptor source for this set is a woman in her 70s in good health.

The chain links TRBV2 to TRBJ1-2; unclear D gene. Per the germline V gene, CDR1 is SNHLY and CDR2 is FYNNEI. CDR3 length: 16 amino acids. With 6 bases removed from V and 1 base from J, the gap between germline ends came to 18 bases. CDR3 in amino acids: CASSSRARGGNYGYTF. The DNA for the CDR3 is TGTGCCAGCAGCTCCCGGGCCAGAGGAGGTAACTATGGCTACACCTTC.

J is TRBJ1-6 and V is TRBV3-1 (or the pseudogene TRBV3-2); no reliable D call. This CDR3 spans 16 amino acids. Per the germline V gene, CDR1 is LGHDT and CDR2 is YNNKEL (reference sequence). V lost 4 bases and J lost 5, with 15 bases in between. The DNA for the CDR3 is TGTGCCAGCAGCCCCAGGTGGCCGGCCAATAATTCACCCCTCCACTTT. It is translated as CASSPRWPANNSPLHF.

The chain combines TRBV27 with TRBJ1-1, with D maybe TRBD1 (6 bases). This CDR3 region has 18 residues. CDR1 MNHEY and CDR2 SMNVEV come from the germline V gene (reference sequence). Trimming took off 2 bases at V and 2 bases at J, with 21 bases between the two ends. The CDR3 here is CASSLRAAGVLPNTEAFF. CDR3 in DNA: TGTGCCAGCAGTTTAAGGGCGGCAGGGGTCCTACCTAACACTGAAGCTTTCTTT.

The V and J genes are TRBV6-5 and TRBJ1-1; maybe TRBD1 (5 bases). The CDR3 sequence is 14 residues long. Per germline, CDR1 MNHEY and CDR2 SVGAGI. The V end was cut by 2 bases, the J end by 7 bases, with 14 bases between. The chain's CDR3 is CASSYVKAGDEAFF. CDR3 in DNA: TGTGCCAGCAGTTACGTTAAAGCGGGGGATGAAGCTTTCTTT.

This clone was seen more than once but under ten times. This rearrangement joins TRBV29-1 to TRBJ1-1, with 11 bases identical to TRBD1. CDR1 and CDR2 from the germline V gene are SQVTM and ANQGSEA. This CDR3 contains 16 residues. The CDR3 reads CSATAGTGGLGAEAFF. CDR3 nucleotide sequence: TGCAGTGCTACCGCCGGGACAGGGGGGCTAGGGGCTGAAGCTTTCTTT. The variable domain in full, with the rest retrieved from reference TRBV29-1 and TRBJ1-1, is SAVISQKPSRDICQRGTSLTIQCQVDSQVTMMFWYRQQPGQSLTLIATANQGSEATYESGFVIDKFPISRPNLTFSTLTVSNMSPEDSSIYLCSATAGTGGLGAEAFFGQGTRLTVV.

The genes are TRBV5-1 and TRBJ2-1, with 11 positions matching TRBD2. The CDR3 runs to 15 residues. The V gene end was trimmed by 4 bases and the J gene end by 8 bases; junction bases not matched to a gene: 8. Germline loops: CDR1 SGHRS, CDR2 YFSETQ. CDR3: CASSDLSGGGDEQFF. The CDR3 DNA is TGCGCCAGCAGCGACCTTAGCGGGGGGGGCGATGAGCAGTTCTTC.

The chain couples TRBV30 to TRBJ1-4; the D is unclear. Deletions cut 3 bases from V and 9 bases from J, with 17 bases between. Germline-derived CDR1 and CDR2 are GTSNPN and SVGIG (reference sequence). The CDR3 has 14 amino acids. The DNA for the CDR3 is TGTGCCTGGAGCAATCAAGAGGGTTTTAAAAAACTGTTTTTT. It codes for CAWSNQEGFKKLFF. The entire variable domain, with the rest obtained from reference TRBV30 and TRBJ1-4, is as follows: SQTIHQWPATLVQPVGSPLSLECTVEGTSNPNLYWYRQAAGRGLQLLFYSVGIGQISSEVPQNLSASRPQDRQFILSSKKLLLSDSGFYLCAWSNQEGFKKLFFGSGTQLSVL.

The V call is TRBV5-1, the J call TRBJ1-2; 10 bases fit TRBD1. V shed 0 bases and J 3 bases; nucleotides not matched to a gene: 5. Per the germline V gene, CDR1 is SGHRS and CDR2 is YFSETQ. This CDR3 has 16 amino acids. The CDR3 coding sequence is TGCGCCAGCAGCTTGGGACAGGGGGCTTCAGACTATGGCTACACCTTC. Protein product: CASSLGQGASDYGYTF.

The chain combines TRBV7-2 with TRBJ2-5, with D uncertain. The CDR3 spans 15 residues. Germline V lookup: CDR1 SGHTA, CDR2 FQGNSA. With 5 bases removed from V and 0 bases from J, the gap between germline ends came to 13 bases. The CDR3 here is CASSVEGRNQETQYF. The CDR3 DNA reads TGTGCCAGCAGCGTAGAAGGCCGAAACCAAGAGACCCAGTACTTC.

The chain uses TRBV5-1 and TRBJ1-2; D is ambiguous. The CDR3 contains 15 residues. Germline assignment: CDR1 SGHRS and CDR2 YFSETQ. Between the trimmed V and J ends, which lost 0 bases and 2 bases, there was a span of 11 bases. The CDR3 loop reads CASSLVDSENYGYTF. Written as DNA, the CDR3 is TGCGCCAGCAGCTTGGTGGACTCCGAGAACTATGGCTACACCTTC.

The chain is built from TRBV5-4 and TRBJ2-5; D may be TRBD1 or TRBD2 (5 bases each). Trimming cost V 4 bases and J 4 bases, with 17 bases left between them. From germline, CDR1 is SGHNT and CDR2 YYREEE (reference sequence). CDR3 length: 15 residues. CDR3 sequence reads: CASSHGTGAGETQYF. The CDR3 DNA is TGTGCCAGCAGCCATGGGACCGGGGCTGGAGAGACCCAGTACTTC.

This chain uses TRBV29-1 with TRBJ1-2; no firm D call. CDR3 size: 11 residues. Per germline, CDR1 SQVTM and CDR2 ANQGSEA. V lost 4 bases, J lost 7 bases, and 10 bases lay in between. CDR3 coding DNA: TGCAGCGTTGTCGGAGGAGGTGGCTACACCTTC. Its translation is CSVVGGGGYTF.

The chain is built from TRBV9 and TRBJ2-7; D possibly uses TRBD1 or TRBD2 (5 bases each). The V and J ends lost 5 bases and 0 bases respectively, with 9 bases between them. Germline lookup yields CDR1 SGDLS and CDR2 YYNGEE. The CDR3 length is 13 residues. The CDR3 is CASRGESSYEQYF. The DNA for the CDR3 is TGTGCCAGCAGAGGGGAGAGCTCCTACGAGCAGTACTTC.

This clone was seen a few times. The rearrangement links TRBV6-2 or TRBV6-3 to TRBJ1-1, with TRBD1 identical over 7 bases. This CDR3 has 14 amino acids. Germline CDR1 MNHEY, CDR2 SVGEGT. V shed 6 bases and J 0 bases; nucleotides not matched to a gene: 4. The CDR3 DNA reads TGTGCCAGCAGCCGCGGGACAGTGAACACTGAAGCTTTCTTT. Translating gives CASSRGTVNTEAFF.

The chain employs TRBV7-8 and TRBJ1-1; D might be TRBD1 (5 bases). Germline loops: CDR1 SGHVS, CDR2 FQNEAQ. The V end was cut by 3 bases, the J end by 3 bases, with 17 bases between. The CDR3 runs to 16 residues. The CDR3 region has the DNA TGTGCCAGCAGCTTTTCGGGACCCGGCGGATACACTGAAGCTTTCTTT. Amino acids: CASSFSGPGGYTEAFF.

The gene calls are TRBV5-1 and TRBJ2-5; TRBD2 matches 8 bases. The V and J ends lost 3 bases and 5 bases, in that order; junction bases with no gene match: 6. This CDR3 is 14 amino acids long. Germline CDR1 and CDR2: SGHRS and YFSETQ. CDR3 region: CASSWGTSGETQYF. CDR3 nucleotide sequence: TGCGCCAGCAGCTGGGGGACTAGTGGGGAGACCCAGTACTTC.

This clone was seen more than once but under ten times. The rearrangement joins TRBV6-4 to TRBJ2-2, with a possible D match to TRBD2 (6 bases). The CDR3 is made up of 14 amino acids. Germline V lookup: CDR1 MRHNA, CDR2 SNTAGT. V lost 0 bases and J 5 bases, leaving 7 bases between the germline ends. The CDR3 coding sequence is TGTGCCAGCAGTGACTCGGGGGGAACCGGGGAGCTGTTTTTT. This gives the protein CASSDSGGTGELFF.

This chain joins TRBV27 and TRBJ2-6, with D perhaps matching TRBD2 (7 bases). Germline lookup yields CDR1 MNHEY and CDR2 SMNVEV (reference sequence). This CDR3 contains 18 residues. V shed 5 bases and J shed 1 base, with 18 bases lying between them. As DNA, the CDR3 is TGTGCCAGCAGTCCCCGGGGAGGGGGGGTGTCTGGGGCCAACGTCCTGACTTTC. It codes for CASSPRGGGVSGANVLTF. Full variable domain (missing parts from reference TRBV27 and TRBJ2-6): EAQVTQNPRYLITVTGKKLTVTCSQNMNHEYMSWYRQDPGLGLRQIYYSMNVEVTDKGDVPEGYKVSRKEKRNFPLILESPSPNQTSLYFCASSPRGGGVSGANVLTFGAGSRLTVL.

The chain joins TRBV30 to TRBJ1-4; D gene unclear. The V gene lost 0 bases and the J gene lost 4 bases, with 9 bases spanning the gap. CDR1 GTSNPN and CDR2 SVGIG come from the germline V gene (reference sequence). This CDR3 has 14 residues. The CDR3 nucleotides read TGTGCCTGGAGTGTTGACGGCTTTAATGAAAAACTGTTTTTT. Translating it yields CAWSVDGFNEKLFF.

V is TRBV5-4 and J is TRBJ1-6; D gene ambiguous. Trimming shortened V by 2 bases and J by 11 bases, and 14 bases separated the two germline ends. The CDR3 sequence is 14 residues long. Germline V gene data show CDR1 as SGHNT and CDR2 as YYREEE (reference sequence). As DNA, the CDR3 is TGTGCCAGCAGCTTCGAGGGTCGTGGGGCACCCCTCCACTTT. Its translation: CASSFEGRGAPLHF.

The rearrangement links TRBV7-2 to TRBJ1-6; 8 bases are shared with TRBD1. V lost 5 bases, J lost 10 bases, and 7 bases stayed unmatched. From germline, CDR1 is SGHTA and CDR2 FQGNSA. The CDR3 length is 14 residues. CDR3 in amino acids: CASSTPGGRSPLHF. CDR3 nucleotides: TGTGCCAGCAGCACCCCAGGGGGCAGGTCACCCCTCCACTTT.

V and J are TRBV19 and TRBJ2-6; no clear D gene. Germline loops: CDR1 LNHDA, CDR2 SQIVND (reference sequence). The germline V and J ends were trimmed by 5 bases and 0 bases, with 11 bases remaining between them. The CDR3 runs 16 residues. The CDR3 bases are TGTGCCAGTAGTCTGGACGGAAACTCTGGGGCCAACGTCCTGACTTTC. Its translation: CASSLDGNSGANVLTF. The whole variable domain, remainder taken from reference TRBV19 and TRBJ2-6, is DGGITQSPKYLFRKEGQNVTLSCEQNLNHDAMYWYRQDPGQGLRLIYYSQIVNDFQKGDIAEGYSVSREKKESFPLTVTSAQKNPTAFYLCASSLDGNSGANVLTFGAGSRLTVL.

The chain joins TRBV5-4 to TRBJ1-6, with D unclear. Trimming took off 0 bases at V and 11 bases at J, with 9 bases between the two ends. The CDR3 covers 13 residues. The V gene's germline CDR1 is SGHNT and CDR2 YYREEE (reference sequence). CDR3 region: CASSLGPAAPLHF. The CDR3 DNA reads TGTGCCAGCAGCTTGGGACCGGCCGCACCCCTCCACTTT.